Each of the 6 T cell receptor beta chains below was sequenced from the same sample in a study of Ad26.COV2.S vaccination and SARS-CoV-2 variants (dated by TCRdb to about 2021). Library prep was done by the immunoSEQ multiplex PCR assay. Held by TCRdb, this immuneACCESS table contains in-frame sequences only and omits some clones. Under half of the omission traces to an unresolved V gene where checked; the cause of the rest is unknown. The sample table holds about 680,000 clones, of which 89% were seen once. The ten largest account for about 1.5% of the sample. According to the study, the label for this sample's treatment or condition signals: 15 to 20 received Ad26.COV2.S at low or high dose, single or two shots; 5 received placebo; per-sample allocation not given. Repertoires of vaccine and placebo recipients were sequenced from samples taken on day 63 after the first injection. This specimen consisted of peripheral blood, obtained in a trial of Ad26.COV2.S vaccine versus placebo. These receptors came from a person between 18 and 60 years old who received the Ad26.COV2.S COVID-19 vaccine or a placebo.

CDR3 amino acids: CASRLGASGRWLPAKNIQYF. Here the CDR3 DNA reads TGTGCCAGCAGACTAGGGGCTAGCGGGAGATGGTTACCGGCCAAAAACATTCAGTACTTC. The chain links TRBV28 to TRBJ2-4, with 10 nucleotides matching TRBD2. Losses at the gene ends were 6 bases for V and 1 base for J; bases not matched to a gene: 18. The CDR3 is made up of 20 amino acids. Germline V CDR1 and CDR2: MDHEN, SYDVKM.

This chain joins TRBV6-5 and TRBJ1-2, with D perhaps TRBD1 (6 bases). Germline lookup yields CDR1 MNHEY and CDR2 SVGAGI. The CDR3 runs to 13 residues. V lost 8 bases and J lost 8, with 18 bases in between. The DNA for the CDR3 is TGTGCCAGCGGTCCGGACAGAATGGGGGGCTACACCTTC. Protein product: CASGPDRMGGYTF.

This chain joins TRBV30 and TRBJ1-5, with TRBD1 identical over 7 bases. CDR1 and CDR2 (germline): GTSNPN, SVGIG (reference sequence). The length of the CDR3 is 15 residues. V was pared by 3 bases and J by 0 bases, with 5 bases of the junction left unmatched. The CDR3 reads CAWSLGQYSNQPQHF. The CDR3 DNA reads TGTGCCTGGAGCTTGGGACAGTATAGCAATCAGCCCCAGCATTTT.

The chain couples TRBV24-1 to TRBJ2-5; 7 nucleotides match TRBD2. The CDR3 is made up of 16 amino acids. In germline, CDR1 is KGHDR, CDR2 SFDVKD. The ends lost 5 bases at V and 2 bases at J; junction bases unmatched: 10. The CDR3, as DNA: TGTGCCACCAGTGTGTCTGATAGCGGGCGTCAAGAGACCCAGTACTTC. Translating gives CATSVSDSGRQETQYF.

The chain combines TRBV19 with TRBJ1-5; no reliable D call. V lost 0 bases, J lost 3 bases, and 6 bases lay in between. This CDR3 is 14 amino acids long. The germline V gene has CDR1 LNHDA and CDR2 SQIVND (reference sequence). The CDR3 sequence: CASSIDRFNQPQHF. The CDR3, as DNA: TGTGCCAGTAGTATAGACCGTTTCAATCAGCCCCAGCATTTT.

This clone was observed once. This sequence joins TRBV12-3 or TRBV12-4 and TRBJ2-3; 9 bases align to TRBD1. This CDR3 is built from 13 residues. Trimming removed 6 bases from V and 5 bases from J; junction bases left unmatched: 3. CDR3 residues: CASRGTGIDTQYF. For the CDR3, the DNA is TGTGCCAGCAGGGGGACAGGGATAGATACGCAGTATTTT.